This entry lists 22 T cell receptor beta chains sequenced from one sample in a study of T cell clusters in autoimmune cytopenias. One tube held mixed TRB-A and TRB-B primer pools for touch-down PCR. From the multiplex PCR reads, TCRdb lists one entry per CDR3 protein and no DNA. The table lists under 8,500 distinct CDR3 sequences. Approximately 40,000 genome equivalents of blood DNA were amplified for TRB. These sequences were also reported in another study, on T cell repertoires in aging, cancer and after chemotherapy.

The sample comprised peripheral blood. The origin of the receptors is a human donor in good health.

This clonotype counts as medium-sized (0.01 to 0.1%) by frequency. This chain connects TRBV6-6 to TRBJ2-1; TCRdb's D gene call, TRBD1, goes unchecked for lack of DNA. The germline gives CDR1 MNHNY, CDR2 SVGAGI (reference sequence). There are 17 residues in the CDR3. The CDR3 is CASSSPSDRGGYNEQFF.

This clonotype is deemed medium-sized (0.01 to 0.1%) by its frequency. CDR3 sequence reads: CASSYSGGYNEQFF. The chain combines TRBV6-5 with TRBJ2-1; TCRdb calls TRBD1, which cannot be checked without DNA. The CDR3 is 14 residues long. Germline V gene data show CDR1 as MNHEY and CDR2 as SVGAGI.

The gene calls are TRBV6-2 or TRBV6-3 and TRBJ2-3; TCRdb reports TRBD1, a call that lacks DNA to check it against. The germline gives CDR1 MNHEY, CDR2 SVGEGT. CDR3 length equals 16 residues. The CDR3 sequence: CASSYSRARTLDTQYF.

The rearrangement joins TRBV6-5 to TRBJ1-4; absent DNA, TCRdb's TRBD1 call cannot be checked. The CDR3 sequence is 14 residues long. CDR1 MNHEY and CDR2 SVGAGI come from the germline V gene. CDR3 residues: CASSSGGADEKLFF.

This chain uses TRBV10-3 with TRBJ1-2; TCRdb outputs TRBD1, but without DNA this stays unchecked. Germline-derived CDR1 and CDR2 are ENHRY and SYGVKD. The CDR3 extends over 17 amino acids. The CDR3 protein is CAISVWDRESKHYGYTF.

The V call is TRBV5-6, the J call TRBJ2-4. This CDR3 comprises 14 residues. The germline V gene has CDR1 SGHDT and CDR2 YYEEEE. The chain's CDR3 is CASSAFLAKNIQYF.

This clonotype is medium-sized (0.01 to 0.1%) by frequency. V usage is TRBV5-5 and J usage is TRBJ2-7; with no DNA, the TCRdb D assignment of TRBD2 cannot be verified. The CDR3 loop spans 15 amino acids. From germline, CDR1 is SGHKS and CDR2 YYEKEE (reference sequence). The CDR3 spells CASSLPAGRPYEQYF.

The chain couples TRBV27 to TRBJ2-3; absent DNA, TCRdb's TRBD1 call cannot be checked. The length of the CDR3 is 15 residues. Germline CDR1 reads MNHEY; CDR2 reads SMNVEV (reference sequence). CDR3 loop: CASSLPGGRPDTQYF.

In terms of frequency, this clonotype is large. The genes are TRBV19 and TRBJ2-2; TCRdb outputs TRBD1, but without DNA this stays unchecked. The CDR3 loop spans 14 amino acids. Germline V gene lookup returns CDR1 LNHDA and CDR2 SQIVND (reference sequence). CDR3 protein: CASSIERGTGELFF.

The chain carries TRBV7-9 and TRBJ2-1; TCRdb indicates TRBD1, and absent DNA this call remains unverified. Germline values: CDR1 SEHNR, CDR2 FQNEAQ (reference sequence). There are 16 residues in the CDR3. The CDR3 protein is CASSTYQGRSYNEQFF.

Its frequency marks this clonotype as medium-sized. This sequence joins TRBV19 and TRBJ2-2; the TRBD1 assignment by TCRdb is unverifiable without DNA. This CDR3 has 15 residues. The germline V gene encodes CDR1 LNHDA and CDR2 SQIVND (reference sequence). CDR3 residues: CASSSTGDYTGELFF.

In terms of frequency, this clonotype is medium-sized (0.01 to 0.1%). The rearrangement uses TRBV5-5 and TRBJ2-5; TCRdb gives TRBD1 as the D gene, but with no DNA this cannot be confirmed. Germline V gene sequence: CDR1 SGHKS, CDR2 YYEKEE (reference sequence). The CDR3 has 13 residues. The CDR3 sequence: CASSLDGAQTQYF.

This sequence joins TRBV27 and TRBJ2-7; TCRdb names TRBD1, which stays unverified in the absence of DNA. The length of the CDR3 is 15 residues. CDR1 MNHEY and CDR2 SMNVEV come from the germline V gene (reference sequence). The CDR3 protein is CASSFLGDRGLEQYF.

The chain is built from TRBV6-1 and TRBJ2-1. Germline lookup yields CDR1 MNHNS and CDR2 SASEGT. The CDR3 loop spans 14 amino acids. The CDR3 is CASSQQGPYNEQFF.

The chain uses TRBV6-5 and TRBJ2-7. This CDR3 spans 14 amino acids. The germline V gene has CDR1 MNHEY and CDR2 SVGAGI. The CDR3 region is CASSYGSSSYEQYF.

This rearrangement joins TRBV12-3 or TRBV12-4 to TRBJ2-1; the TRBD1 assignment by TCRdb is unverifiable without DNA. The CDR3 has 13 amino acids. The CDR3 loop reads CASSLAFPGEQFF.

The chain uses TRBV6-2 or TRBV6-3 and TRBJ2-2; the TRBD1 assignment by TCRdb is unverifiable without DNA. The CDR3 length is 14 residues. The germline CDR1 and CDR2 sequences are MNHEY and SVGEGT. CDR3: CASSRDRYTGELFF.

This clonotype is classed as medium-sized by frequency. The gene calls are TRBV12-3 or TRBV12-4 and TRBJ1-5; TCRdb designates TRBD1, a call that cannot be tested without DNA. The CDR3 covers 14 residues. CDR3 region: CASSLLGGNQPQHF.

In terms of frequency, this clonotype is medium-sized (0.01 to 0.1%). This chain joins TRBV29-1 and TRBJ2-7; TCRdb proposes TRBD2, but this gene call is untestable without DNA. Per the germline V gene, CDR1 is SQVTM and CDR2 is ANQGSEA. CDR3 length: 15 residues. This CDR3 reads CSAEISGGSSYEQYF.

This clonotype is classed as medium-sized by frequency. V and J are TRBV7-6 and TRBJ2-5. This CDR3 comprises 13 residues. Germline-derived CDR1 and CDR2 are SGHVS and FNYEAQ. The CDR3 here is CASSYSREETQYF.

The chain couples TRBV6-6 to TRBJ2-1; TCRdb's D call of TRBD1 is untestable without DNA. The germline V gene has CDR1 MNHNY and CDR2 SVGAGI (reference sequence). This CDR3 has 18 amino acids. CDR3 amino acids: CASTESYRTGYSAYEQFF.

CDR3 region: CASSIAGQGRTDTQYF. V gene TRBV19 combines with J gene TRBJ2-3; TCRdb returns TRBD1, unconfirmable since there is no DNA. Germline assignment: CDR1 LNHDA and CDR2 SQIVND (reference sequence). The CDR3 consists of 16 residues.